This T cell receptor (beta chain) was obtained from a study of beta chain features in type 1 diabetes. This clone has only a few counts. Every isolated RNA sample was fully reverse transcribed, so sequencing captured expressed TCRB transcripts. Only in-frame clones appear in the TCRdb table, and some are missing; sequencing was by immunoSEQ multiplex PCR. Altogether about 130,000 clones are present, 9.2% being singletons, with the ten largest covering 0.68%. Per donor, one heparinised blood draw averaged roughly 120 mL. The clonotype comes from a man aged 18 to 29 in good health. Material for sequencing was central memory CD4+ T cells from blood.

CDR3 sequence: CASSRGQGSGNTIYF. CDR3 DNA sequence: TGCGCCAGCAGCCGGGGACAGGGGTCTGGAAACACCATATATTTT. The rearrangement uses TRBV4-1 and TRBJ1-3, with 10 bases fitting TRBD1. V lost 4 bases to trimming and J lost 1 base; unmatched junction nucleotides: 1. The germline CDR1 and CDR2 sequences are MGHRA and YSYEKL. This CDR3 has 15 residues.